This T cell receptor (beta chain) was sequenced during a study of T cell repertoires in cytomegalovirus infection. Study overall: Signatures in public TCR beta sequences pointed to both CMV infection and matching HLA type.

Details on this clonotype: Its antigen is unknown.

TCRdb re-derived calls from the reads in MiXCR, one entry per CDR3 protein. This table holds approximately 770,000 distinct CDR3 sequences, almost 30% found once. V lost 1 base and J 5 bases, leaving 14 bases between the germline ends. The germline V gene has CDR1 MNHNS and CDR2 SASEGT. The CDR3 totals 16 residues. Points from the study as a whole: The ex vivo response showed dominance by HLA-C-restricted CMV-specific TCR beta clonotypes. Pooled public TCR beta family frequency picked out CMV carriers with the relevant HLA.

Specimen: cultured CD8+ T cells from PBMCs, collected from culture after CMV antigen stimulation. The clonotype originates from a human donor in good health (CMV status not recorded). Some clones in this sample may be carry-over from other donors' samples. The chain combines TRBV6-1 with TRBJ1-4, with D uncertain. CDR3 DNA: TGTGCCAGCAGTGAAGGCTTCTTCCTGGTCAATGAAAAACTGTTTTTT. This translates into CASSEGFFLVNEKLFF.